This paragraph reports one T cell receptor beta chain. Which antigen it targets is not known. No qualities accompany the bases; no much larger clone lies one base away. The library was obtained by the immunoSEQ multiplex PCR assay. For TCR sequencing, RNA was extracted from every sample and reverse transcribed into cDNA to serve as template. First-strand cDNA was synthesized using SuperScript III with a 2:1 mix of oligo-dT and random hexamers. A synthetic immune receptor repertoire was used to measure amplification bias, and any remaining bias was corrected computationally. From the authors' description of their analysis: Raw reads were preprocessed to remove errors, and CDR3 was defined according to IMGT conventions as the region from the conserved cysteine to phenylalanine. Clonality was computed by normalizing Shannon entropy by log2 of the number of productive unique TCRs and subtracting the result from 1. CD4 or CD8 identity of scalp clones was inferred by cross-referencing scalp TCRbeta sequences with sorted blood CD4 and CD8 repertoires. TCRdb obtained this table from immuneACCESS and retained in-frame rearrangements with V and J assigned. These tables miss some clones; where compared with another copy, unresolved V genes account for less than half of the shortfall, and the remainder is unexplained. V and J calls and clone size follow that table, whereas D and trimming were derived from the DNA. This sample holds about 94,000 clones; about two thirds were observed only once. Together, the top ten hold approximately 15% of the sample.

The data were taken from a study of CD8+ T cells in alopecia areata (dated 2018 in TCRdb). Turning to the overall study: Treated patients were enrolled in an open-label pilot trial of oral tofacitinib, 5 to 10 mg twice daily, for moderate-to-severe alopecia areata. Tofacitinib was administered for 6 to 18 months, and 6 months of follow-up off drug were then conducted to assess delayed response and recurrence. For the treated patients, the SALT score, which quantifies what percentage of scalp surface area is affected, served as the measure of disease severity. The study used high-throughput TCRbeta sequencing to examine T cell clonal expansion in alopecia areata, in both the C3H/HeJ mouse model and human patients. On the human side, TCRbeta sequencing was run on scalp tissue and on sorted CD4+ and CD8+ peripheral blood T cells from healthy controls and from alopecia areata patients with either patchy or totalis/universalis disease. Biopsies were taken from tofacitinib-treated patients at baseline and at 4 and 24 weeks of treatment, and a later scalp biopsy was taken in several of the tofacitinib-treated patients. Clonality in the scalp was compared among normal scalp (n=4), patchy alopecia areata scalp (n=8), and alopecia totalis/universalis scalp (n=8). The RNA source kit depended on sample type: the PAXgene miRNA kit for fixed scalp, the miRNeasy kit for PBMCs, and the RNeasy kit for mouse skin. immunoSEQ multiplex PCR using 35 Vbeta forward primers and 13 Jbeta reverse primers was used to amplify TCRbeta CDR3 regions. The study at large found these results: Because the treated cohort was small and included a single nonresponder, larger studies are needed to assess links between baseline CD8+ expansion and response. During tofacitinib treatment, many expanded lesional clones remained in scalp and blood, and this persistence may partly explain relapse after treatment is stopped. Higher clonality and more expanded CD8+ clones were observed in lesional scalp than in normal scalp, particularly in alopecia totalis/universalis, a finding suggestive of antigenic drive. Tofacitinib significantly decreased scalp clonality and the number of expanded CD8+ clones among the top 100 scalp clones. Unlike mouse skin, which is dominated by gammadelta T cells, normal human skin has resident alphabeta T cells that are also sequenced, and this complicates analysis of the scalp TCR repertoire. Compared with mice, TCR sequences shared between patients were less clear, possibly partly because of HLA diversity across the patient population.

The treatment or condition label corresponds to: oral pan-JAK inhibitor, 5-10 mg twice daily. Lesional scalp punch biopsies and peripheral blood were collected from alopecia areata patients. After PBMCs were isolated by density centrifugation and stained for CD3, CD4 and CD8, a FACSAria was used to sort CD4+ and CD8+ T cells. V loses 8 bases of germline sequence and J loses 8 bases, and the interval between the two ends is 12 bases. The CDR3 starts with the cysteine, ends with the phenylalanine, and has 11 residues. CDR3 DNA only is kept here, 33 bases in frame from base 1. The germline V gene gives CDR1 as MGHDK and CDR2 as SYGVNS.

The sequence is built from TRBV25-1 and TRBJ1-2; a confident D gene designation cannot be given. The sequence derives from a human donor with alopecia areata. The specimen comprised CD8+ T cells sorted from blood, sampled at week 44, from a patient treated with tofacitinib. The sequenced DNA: TGTGCCAGCGCAGATTATATGGGCTACACCTTC. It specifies CASADYMGYTF.